These 8 T cell receptor beta chains were sequenced from one sample in a study of T cells in Graves' hyperthyroidism and ophthalmopathy. Researchers took RNA transcripts and amplified the TCR beta CDR3 regions from them. Primed by the HTBI set, a first-round RT-PCR was run on the TCR CDR3. TCRdb fed the multiplex PCR reads into MiXCR, producing one record per CDR3 protein. The sample holds roughly 380,000 distinct CDR3 sequences; about 14% are singletons and the top ten take approximately 10%. The sequenced sample was blood. The receptors originated from a woman in her fifties or sixties with Graves' hyperthyroidism.

This clonotype has a count of ten or more. J is TRBJ1-1 and V is TRBV20-1; 9 bases are shared with TRBD1. CDR1 is DFQATT and CDR2 is SNEGSKA in the germline V gene (reference sequence). The CDR3 sequence is 15 residues long. V gave up 3 bases and J gave up 3 bases; unmatched junction bases: 8. The CDR3 DNA is TGCAGTGCTAGTGATTCCGGACAGGGGCACACTGAAGCTTTCTTT. Amino acids: CSASDSGQGHTEAFF.

V is TRBV30 and J is TRBJ2-1, with TRBD1 as a possible D gene (5 bases). This CDR3 is built from 13 residues. Trimming removed 2 bases at V and 4 bases at J, with 9 bases between. Germline values: CDR1 GTSNPN, CDR2 SVGIG (reference sequence). CDR3 amino acids: CAWSTRDYNEQFF. DNA for the CDR3: TGTGCCTGGAGTACCAGGGATTACAATGAGCAGTTCTTC.

The table lists this clonotype with many counts. J is TRBJ2-6 and V is TRBV6-1, with 10 bases lining up with TRBD1. The germline gives CDR1 MNHNS, CDR2 SASEGT. This CDR3 comprises 20 residues. The V and J ends lost 6 bases and 0 bases, in that order; junction bases with no gene match: 14. CDR3 protein: CASRPWGAGQGSSGANVLTF. The CDR3 DNA reads as TGTGCCAGCAGACCTTGGGGGGCGGGACAGGGGTCCTCTGGGGCCAACGTCCTGACTTTC.

This clonotype was picked up a small number of times. This rearrangement joins TRBV19 to TRBJ1-6, with 7 nucleotides matching TRBD1. With 8 bases clipped from V and 5 bases from J, the junction kept 0 bases outside the gene matches. Per germline, CDR1 LNHDA and CDR2 SQIVND (reference sequence). The CDR3 length is 12 residues. CDR3 nucleotide sequence: TGTGCCAGTCAGGGGGATAATTCACCCCTCCACTTT. This codes for CASQGDNSPLHF.

The chain combines TRBV19 with TRBJ1-1; no reliable D call. Germline V gene lookup returns CDR1 LNHDA and CDR2 SQIVND (reference sequence). The CDR3 totals 13 residues. Trimming shortened V by 6 bases and J by 0 bases, and 8 bases separated the two germline ends. Written as DNA, the CDR3 is TGTGCCAGTAGGTTAAGGGTGAACACTGAAGCTTTCTTT. This encodes CASRLRVNTEAFF. The whole variable domain, filled in from reference TRBV19 and TRBJ1-1, reads DGGITQSPKYLFRKEGQNVTLSCEQNLNHDAMYWYRQDPGQGLRLIYYSQIVNDFQKGDIAEGYSVSREKKESFPLTVTSAQKNPTAFYLCASRLRVNTEAFFGQGTRLTVV.

This chain connects TRBV14 to TRBJ2-1; D may be TRBD1 (6 bases). The germline V gene has CDR1 SGHDN and CDR2 FVKESK. V was cut by 4 bases and J by 5 bases, with 18 bases left in between. The CDR3 is 16 amino acids. CDR3 in amino acids: CASSRGLGQGNNEQFF. The CDR3 coding sequence is TGTGCCAGCAGCCGGGGCTTGGGGCAGGGGAACAATGAGCAGTTCTTC.

This clonotype has a count of ten or more. V usage is TRBV11-2 and J usage is TRBJ2-3; no firm D call. CDR1 is SGHAT and CDR2 is FQNNGV in the germline V gene. Trimming left V 5 bases short and J 2 bases short, with 8 bases between. This CDR3 has 13 amino acids. CDR3 sequence: CASSLSYTDTQYF. CDR3 in DNA: TGTGCCAGCAGCCTATCATACACAGATACGCAGTATTTT.

This clonotype was detected a few times. This chain uses TRBV4-1 with TRBJ2-3; D is possibly TRBD2 (6 bases). The germline CDR1 and CDR2 sequences are MGHRA and YSYEKL. The CDR3 runs 14 residues. V was clipped by 3 bases and J by 4 bases, with 11 bases between them. The CDR3 DNA sequence: TGCGCCAGCAGCCAGGGAGGACTCTCAGATACGCAGTATTTT. As protein: CASSQGGLSDTQYF.